These T cell receptor beta chains were read from a single sample in a study of CD8 T cells in Susac syndrome. TCRdb passed the immunoSEQ multiplex PCR reads through MiXCR, listing each CDR3 protein once. This sample yields roughly 130,000 distinct CDR3 sequences, of which just over 95% are seen a single time; roughly 0.14% belongs to the top ten. Source material: CD4+ T cells from PBMCs. The receptors come from a human donor with Susac syndrome. CDR3s include the opening cysteine and the closing phenylalanine or tryptophan. The order of the fields is J gene, D gene, clone size, V gene, CDR3 DNA, CDR3 protein. The D gene is left open where the match is weak. Not all rows give a size; the values are once, few, many and, for expanded clones, a class.

j_gene: TRBJ1-5
d_gene: -
abundance: -
v_gene: TRBV28
CDR3nt: TGTGCCAGCTGGGGGGGCAATCAGCCCCAGCATTTT
CDR3aa: CASWGGNQPQHF

j_gene: TRBJ1-1
d_gene: -
abundance: -
v_gene: TRBV7-9
CDR3nt: TGTGCCAGCACCCTCACAATGAACACTGAAGCTTTCTTT
CDR3aa: CASTLTMNTEAFF

j_gene: TRBJ2-3
d_gene: -
abundance: -
v_gene: TRBV9
CDR3nt: TGTGCCAGCAGCGTAGTCGGGAGTGGAGATACGCAGTATTTT
CDR3aa: CASSVVGSGDTQYF

j_gene: TRBJ2-7
d_gene: TRBD1
abundance: -
v_gene: TRBV6-5
CDR3nt: TGTGCCACTACTTTGTCCGGGACAGGGGCCGAGCAGTACTTC
CDR3aa: CATTLSGTGAEQYF

j_gene: TRBJ2-1
d_gene: -
abundance: -
v_gene: TRBV27
CDR3nt: TGTGCCAGCAGATTGTCCAATGAGCAGTTCTTC
CDR3aa: CASRLSNEQFF

j_gene: TRBJ2-3
d_gene: -
abundance: -
v_gene: TRBV3-1
CDR3nt: TGTGCCAGCAGCCAAACTAGCCGAGATACGCAGTATTTT
CDR3aa: CASSQTSRDTQYF

j_gene: TRBJ2-5
d_gene: -
abundance: few
v_gene: TRBV5-8
CDR3nt: TGTGCCAGCAGCTTAGGGGGAGCCCAAGAGACCCAGTACTTC
CDR3aa: CASSLGGAQETQYF

j_gene: TRBJ1-2
d_gene: TRBD1
abundance: -
v_gene: TRBV3-1
CDR3nt: TGTGCCAGCAGCTTCCACAGGGGAGACTATGGCTACACCTTC
CDR3aa: CASSFHRGDYGYTF

j_gene: TRBJ2-7
d_gene: TRBD2
abundance: -
v_gene: TRBV7-2
CDR3nt: TGTGCCAGCAGCAATAGCGGGAGTAGGTACGAGCAGTACTTC
CDR3aa: CASSNSGSRYEQYF

j_gene: TRBJ1-1
d_gene: -
abundance: -
v_gene: TRBV29-1
CDR3nt: TGCAGCGTTGAAGGGGTGGAAGCTTTCTTT
CDR3aa: CSVEGVEAFF

j_gene: TRBJ2-7
d_gene: -
abundance: -
v_gene: TRBV28
CDR3nt: TGTGCCAGCAGTACCCGTAGGAGCTCCTACGAGCAGTACTTC
CDR3aa: CASSTRRSSYEQYF

j_gene: TRBJ1-1
d_gene: -
abundance: once
v_gene: TRBV20-1
CDR3nt: TGCAGTGCCGTCGACAGGAGTGATGAAGCTTTCTTT
CDR3aa: CSAVDRSDEAFF

j_gene: TRBJ2-5
d_gene: -
abundance: -
v_gene: TRBV29-1
CDR3nt: TGCAGCGTTGAAGATAACGGTCAAGAGACCCAGTACTTC
CDR3aa: CSVEDNGQETQYF

j_gene: TRBJ2-1
d_gene: TRBD2
abundance: -
v_gene: TRBV7-2
CDR3nt: TGTGCCAGCAGCCCGACGACTAGCGGGAGACGAAGTGAGCAGTTCTTC
CDR3aa: CASSPTTSGRRSEQFF

j_gene: TRBJ1-2
d_gene: -
abundance: -
v_gene: TRBV30
CDR3nt: TGTGCCTGGAGTTCAGGGGCCAATGGCTACACCTTC
CDR3aa: CAWSSGANGYTF

j_gene: TRBJ2-7
d_gene: -
abundance: few
v_gene: TRBV5-4
CDR3nt: TGTGCCAGCAGCTTGGGGGCAGGGGGGAGCTACGAGCAGTACTTC
CDR3aa: CASSLGAGGSYEQYF

j_gene: TRBJ1-5
d_gene: -
abundance: -
v_gene: TRBV19
CDR3nt: TGTGCCAGTAGTACACCCCAGCATTTT
CDR3aa: CASSTPQHF

j_gene: TRBJ2-3
d_gene: TRBD2
abundance: -
v_gene: TRBV14
CDR3nt: TGTGCCAGCAGCCCGAGGACTAGCGGGAGGACCGATACGCAGTATTTT
CDR3aa: CASSPRTSGRTDTQYF

j_gene: TRBJ2-3
d_gene: -
abundance: -
v_gene: TRBV20-1
CDR3nt: TGCAGTGCTACAACGGGACAAACCTCCTTAGATACGCAGTATTTT
CDR3aa: CSATTGQTSLDTQYF

j_gene: TRBJ2-5
d_gene: -
abundance: -
v_gene: TRBV5-4
CDR3nt: TGTGCCAGCAGCTCCCGGGGACGAACTATGCAAGAGACCCAGTACTTC
CDR3aa: CASSSRGRTMQETQYF

j_gene: TRBJ2-2
d_gene: -
abundance: once
v_gene: TRBV20-1
CDR3nt: TGCAGTGCTAGAGAACTCGGTAACACCGGGGAGCTGTTTTTT
CDR3aa: CSARELGNTGELFF

j_gene: TRBJ2-1
d_gene: -
abundance: -
v_gene: TRBV6-5
CDR3nt: TGTGCCAGCAGTTATTCGGGTGAGCAGTTCTTC
CDR3aa: CASSYSGEQFF

j_gene: TRBJ1-2
d_gene: -
abundance: -
v_gene: TRBV3-1
CDR3nt: TGTGCCAGCAGCCAAGGGAACTATGGCTACACCTTC
CDR3aa: CASSQGNYGYTF

j_gene: TRBJ2-2
d_gene: TRBD1
abundance: -
v_gene: TRBV4-2
CDR3nt: TGTGCCAGCAGCCAAGCGATAGGGGGCGCCCCCGGGGAGCTGTTTTTT
CDR3aa: CASSQAIGGAPGELFF

j_gene: TRBJ2-7
d_gene: TRBD1
abundance: -
v_gene: TRBV20-1
CDR3nt: TGCAGTTCAATTGGGACAGGGAATTCCTACGAGCAGTACTTC
CDR3aa: CSSIGTGNSYEQYF

j_gene: TRBJ1-2
d_gene: TRBD1
abundance: -
v_gene: TRBV20-1
CDR3nt: TGCAGTGCTTCCGGGACAGGATATGGCTACACCTTC
CDR3aa: CSASGTGYGYTF